This T cell receptor beta chain was captured in a study of blood T cell repertoires in COVID-19. Study-wide background: Collection of acute and convalescent COVID-19 samples took place in the United States, Italy and Spain. From T cells, B-cell-depleted T cells, or PBMCs came the material, which was cDNA or gDNA.

Authors' analysis steps: Reference gene primer amplification gave nucleated cell count estimates. Assay: immunoSEQ multiplex PCR; the TCRdb copy retains only in-frame clones and omits some. The DNA gave D and trimming, while V, J and clone size come from that table. The data contain 150,000 to 160,000 clones, roughly 80% of them singletons. CDR3 length equals 15 residues. Germline CDR1 reads MNHEY; CDR2 reads SMNVEV (reference sequence). J gave up 2 bases and V 5 bases, and 6 bases lay outside the gene matches. The chain has TRBV27 and TRBJ2-1; the match to TRBD1 covers 7 bases. The sequenced sample consisted of peripheral blood. This sequence was found in a woman aged 60-70 years with COVID-19, enrolled during active disease. CDR3 nucleotides: TGTGCCAGCAGTCCCGACAGGGCTGCCTACAATGAGCAGTTCTTC. Encoded protein: CASSPDRAAYNEQFF.